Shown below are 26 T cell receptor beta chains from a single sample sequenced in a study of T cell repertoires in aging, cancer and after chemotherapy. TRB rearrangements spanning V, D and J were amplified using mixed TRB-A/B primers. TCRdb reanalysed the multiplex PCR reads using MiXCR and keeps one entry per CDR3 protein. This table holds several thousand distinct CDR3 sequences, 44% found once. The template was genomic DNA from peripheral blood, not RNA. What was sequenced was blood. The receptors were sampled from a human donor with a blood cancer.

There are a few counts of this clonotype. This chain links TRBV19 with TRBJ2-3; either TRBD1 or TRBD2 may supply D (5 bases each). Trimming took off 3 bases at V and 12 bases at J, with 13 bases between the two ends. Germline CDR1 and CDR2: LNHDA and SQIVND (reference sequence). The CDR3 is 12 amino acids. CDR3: CASSIPGTTQYF. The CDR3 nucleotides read TGTGCCAGTAGTATTCCCGGGACCACCCAGTATTTT.

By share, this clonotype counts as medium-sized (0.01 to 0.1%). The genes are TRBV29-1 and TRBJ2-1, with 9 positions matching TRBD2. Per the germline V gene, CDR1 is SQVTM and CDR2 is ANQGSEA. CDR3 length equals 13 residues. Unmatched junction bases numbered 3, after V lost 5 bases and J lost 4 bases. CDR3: CSVLTSGYNEQFF. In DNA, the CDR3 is TGCAGCGTTCTGACTAGCGGATACAATGAGCAGTTCTTC.

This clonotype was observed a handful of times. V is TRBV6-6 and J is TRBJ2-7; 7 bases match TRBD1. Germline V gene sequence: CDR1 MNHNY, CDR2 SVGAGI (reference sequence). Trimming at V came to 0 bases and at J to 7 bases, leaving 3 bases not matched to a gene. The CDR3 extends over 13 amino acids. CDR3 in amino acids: CASSYSRGREQYF. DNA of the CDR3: TGTGCCAGCAGTTACTCGAGGGGGCGAGAGCAGTACTTC.

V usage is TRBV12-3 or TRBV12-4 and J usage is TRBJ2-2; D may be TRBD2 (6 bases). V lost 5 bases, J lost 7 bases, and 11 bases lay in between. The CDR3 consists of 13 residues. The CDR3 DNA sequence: TGTGCCAGCAGTCCCCGACTAGGCGGGGAGCTGTTTTTT. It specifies CASSPRLGGELFF.

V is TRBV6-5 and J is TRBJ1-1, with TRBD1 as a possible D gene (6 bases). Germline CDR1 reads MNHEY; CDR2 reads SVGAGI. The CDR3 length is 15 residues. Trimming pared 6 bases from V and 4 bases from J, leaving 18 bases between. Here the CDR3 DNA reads TGTGCCAGCAGCATCTCCGGACAGTTTCCCACTGAAGCTTTCTTT. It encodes CASSISGQFPTEAFF.

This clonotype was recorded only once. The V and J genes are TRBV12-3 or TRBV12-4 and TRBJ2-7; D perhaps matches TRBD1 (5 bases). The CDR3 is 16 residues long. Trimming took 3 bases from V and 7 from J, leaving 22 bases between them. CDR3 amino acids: CASSFGQGRVKGEQYF. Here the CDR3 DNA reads TGTGCCAGCAGTTTTGGGCAGGGAAGAGTGAAGGGGGAGCAGTACTTC.

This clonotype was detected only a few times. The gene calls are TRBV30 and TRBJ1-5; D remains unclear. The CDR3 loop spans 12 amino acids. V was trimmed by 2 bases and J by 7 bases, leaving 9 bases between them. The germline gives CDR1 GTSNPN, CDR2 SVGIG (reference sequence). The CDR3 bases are TGTGCCTGGAGTTTCACGGGACAGCCCCAGCATTTT. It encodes CAWSFTGQPQHF. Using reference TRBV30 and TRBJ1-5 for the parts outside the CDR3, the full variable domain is SQTIHQWPATLVQPVGSPLSLECTVEGTSNPNLYWYRQAAGRGLQLLFYSVGIGQISSEVPQNLSASRPQDRQFILSSKKLLLSDSGFYLCAWSFTGQPQHFGDGTRLSIL.

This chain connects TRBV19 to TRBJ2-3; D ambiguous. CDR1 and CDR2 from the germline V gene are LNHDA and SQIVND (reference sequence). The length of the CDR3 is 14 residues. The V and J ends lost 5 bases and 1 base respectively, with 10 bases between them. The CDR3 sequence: CASSPRWRTDTQYF. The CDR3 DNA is TGTGCCAGTAGTCCTAGGTGGCGCACAGATACGCAGTATTTT. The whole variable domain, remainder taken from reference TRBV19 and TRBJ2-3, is DGGITQSPKYLFRKEGQNVTLSCEQNLNHDAMYWYRQDPGQGLRLIYYSQIVNDFQKGDIAEGYSVSREKKESFPLTVTSAQKNPTAFYLCASSPRWRTDTQYFGPGTRLTVL.

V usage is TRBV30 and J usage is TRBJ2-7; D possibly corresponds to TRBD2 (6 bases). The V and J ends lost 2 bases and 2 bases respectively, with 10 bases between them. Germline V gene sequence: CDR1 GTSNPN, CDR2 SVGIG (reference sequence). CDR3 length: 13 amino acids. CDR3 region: CAWSWRRAYEQYF. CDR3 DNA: TGTGCCTGGAGTTGGCGGAGGGCCTACGAGCAGTACTTC.

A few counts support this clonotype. CDR3 nucleotides: TGCAGCGTCACAAACAGGGGTTTGGCTGAAGCTTTCTTT. It is translated as CSVTNRGLAEAFF. The chain is built from TRBV29-1 and TRBJ1-1; TRBD1 aligns across 7 bases. This CDR3 region has 13 residues. Per germline, CDR1 SQVTM and CDR2 ANQGSEA. The ends lost 6 bases at V and 6 bases at J; junction bases unmatched: 10.

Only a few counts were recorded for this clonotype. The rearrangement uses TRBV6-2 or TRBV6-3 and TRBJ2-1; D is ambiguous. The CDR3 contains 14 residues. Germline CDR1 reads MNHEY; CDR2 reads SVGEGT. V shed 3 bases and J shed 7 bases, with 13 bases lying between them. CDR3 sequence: CASSYGSFHNEQFF. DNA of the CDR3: TGTGCCAGCAGTTATGGCAGTTTCCATAATGAGCAGTTCTTC.

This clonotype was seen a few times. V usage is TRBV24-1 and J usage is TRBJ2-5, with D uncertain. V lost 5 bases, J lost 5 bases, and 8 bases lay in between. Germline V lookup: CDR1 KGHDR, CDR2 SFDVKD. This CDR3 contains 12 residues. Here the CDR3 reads CATSGLTETQYF. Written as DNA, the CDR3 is TGTGCCACCAGTGGGCTTACTGAGACCCAGTACTTC.

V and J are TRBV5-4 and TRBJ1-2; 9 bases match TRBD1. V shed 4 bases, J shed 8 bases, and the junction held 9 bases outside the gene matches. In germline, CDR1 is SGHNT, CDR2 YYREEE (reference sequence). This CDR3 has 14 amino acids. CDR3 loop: CASSPPGTGNGYTF. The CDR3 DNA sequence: TGTGCCAGCAGCCCCCCCGGGACAGGGAACGGCTACACCTTC.

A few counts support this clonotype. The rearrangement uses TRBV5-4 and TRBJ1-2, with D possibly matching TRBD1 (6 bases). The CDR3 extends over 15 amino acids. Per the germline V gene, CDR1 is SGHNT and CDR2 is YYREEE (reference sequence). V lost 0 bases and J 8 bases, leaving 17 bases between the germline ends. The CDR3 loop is CASSLGGGRSKGYTF. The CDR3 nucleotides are TGTGCCAGCAGCTTGGGTGGGGGCCGGTCGAAGGGCTACACCTTC.

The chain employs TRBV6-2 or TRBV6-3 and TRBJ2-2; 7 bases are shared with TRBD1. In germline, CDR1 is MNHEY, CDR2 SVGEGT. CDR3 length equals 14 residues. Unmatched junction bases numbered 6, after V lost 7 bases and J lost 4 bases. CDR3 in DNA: TGTGCCAGCACCGGACAGGCTCCCACCGGGGAGCTGTTTTTT. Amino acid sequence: CASTGQAPTGELFF.

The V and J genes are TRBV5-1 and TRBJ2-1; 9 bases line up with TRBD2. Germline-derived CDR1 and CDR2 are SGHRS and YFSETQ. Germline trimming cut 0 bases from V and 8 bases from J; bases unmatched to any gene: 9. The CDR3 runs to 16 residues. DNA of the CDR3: TGCGCCAGCAGCTTGGACGGGACTAGCAGAGGCGATGAGCAGTTCTTC. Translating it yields CASSLDGTSRGDEQFF.

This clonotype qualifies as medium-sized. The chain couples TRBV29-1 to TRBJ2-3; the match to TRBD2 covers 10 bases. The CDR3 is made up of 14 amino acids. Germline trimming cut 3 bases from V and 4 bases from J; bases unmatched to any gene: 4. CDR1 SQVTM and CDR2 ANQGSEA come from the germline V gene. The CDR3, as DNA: TGCAGCGTTGACAGCGGACTAGCGGCAGATACGCAGTATTTT. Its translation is CSVDSGLAADTQYF.

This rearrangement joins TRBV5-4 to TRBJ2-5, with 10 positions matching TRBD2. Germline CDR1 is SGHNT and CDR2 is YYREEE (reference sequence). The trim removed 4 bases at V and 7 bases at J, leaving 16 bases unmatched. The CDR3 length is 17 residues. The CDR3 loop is CASSNYRTSGVKGTQYF. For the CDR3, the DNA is TGTGCCAGCAGCAACTACAGGACTAGCGGCGTCAAAGGGACCCAGTACTTC.

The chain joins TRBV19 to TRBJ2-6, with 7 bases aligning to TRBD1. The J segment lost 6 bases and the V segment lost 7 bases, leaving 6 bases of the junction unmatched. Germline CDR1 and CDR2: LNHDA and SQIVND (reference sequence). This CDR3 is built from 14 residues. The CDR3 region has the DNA TGTGCCAGTACCCAGACAGGGCCGGCCAACGTCCTGACTTTC. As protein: CASTQTGPANVLTF.

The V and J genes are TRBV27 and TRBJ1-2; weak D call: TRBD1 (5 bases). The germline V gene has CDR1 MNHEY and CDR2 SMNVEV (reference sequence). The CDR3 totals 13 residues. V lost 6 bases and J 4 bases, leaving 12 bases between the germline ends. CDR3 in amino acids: CASRSDRIYGYTF. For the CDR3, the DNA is TGTGCCAGCAGAAGTGACAGAATCTATGGCTACACCTTC.

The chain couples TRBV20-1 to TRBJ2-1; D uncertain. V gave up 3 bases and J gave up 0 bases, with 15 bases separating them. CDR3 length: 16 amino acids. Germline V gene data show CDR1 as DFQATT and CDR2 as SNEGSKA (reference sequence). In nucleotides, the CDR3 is TGCAGTGCTAGTGGGGATTCCCCAGTCTCCTACAATGAGCAGTTCTTC. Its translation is CSASGDSPVSYNEQFF.

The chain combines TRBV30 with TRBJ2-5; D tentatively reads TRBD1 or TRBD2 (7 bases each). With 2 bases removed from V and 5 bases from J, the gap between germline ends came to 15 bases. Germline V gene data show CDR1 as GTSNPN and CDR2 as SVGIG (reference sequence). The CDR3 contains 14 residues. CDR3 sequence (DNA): TGTGCCTGGAGTCTCAGGGGGGGCGGTGAGACCCAGTACTTC. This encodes CAWSLRGGGETQYF.

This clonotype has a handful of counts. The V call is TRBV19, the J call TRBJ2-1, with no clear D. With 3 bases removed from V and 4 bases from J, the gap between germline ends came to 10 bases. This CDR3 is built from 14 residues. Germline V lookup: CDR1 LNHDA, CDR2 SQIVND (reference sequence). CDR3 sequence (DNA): TGTGCCAGTAGTATGGCGATGGGATACAATGAGCAGTTCTTC. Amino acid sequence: CASSMAMGYNEQFF.

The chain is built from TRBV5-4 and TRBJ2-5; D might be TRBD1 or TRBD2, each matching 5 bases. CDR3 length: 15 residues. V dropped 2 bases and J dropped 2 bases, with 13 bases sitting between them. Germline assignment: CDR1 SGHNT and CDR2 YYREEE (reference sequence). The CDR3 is CASSFPGPRQETQYF. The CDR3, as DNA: TGTGCCAGCAGCTTCCCGGGACCCCGACAAGAGACCCAGTACTTC. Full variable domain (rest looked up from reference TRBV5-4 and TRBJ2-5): ETGVTQSPTHLIKTRGQQVTLRCSSQSGHNTVSWYQQALGQGPQFIFQYYREEENGRGNFPPRFSGLQFPNYSSELNVNALELDDSALYLCASSFPGPRQETQYFGPGTRLLVL.

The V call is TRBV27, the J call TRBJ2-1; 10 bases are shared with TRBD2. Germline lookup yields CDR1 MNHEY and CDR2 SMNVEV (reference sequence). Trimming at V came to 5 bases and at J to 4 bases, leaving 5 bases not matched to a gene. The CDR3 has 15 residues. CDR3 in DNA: TGTGCCAGCAGTACCCAGCGGGAGGGATACAATGAGCAGTTCTTC. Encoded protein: CASSTQREGYNEQFF.

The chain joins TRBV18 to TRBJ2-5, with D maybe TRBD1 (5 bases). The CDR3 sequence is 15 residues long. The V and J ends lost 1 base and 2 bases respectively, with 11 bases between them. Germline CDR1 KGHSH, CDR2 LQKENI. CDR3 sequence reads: CASSPQQVRQETQYF. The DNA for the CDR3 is TGTGCCAGCTCACCACAACAGGTTCGTCAAGAGACCCAGTACTTC.